The entry that follows covers one T cell receptor beta chain sequence. V was clipped by 8 bases and J by 8 bases, with 19 bases between them. Germline lookup yields CDR1 MNHNY and CDR2 SVGAGI (reference sequence). CDR3 length: 14 residues. The record originates from a study of CD8+ T cells in alopecia areata. The sequencing template was cDNA reverse transcribed from extracted RNA. The method was immunoSEQ multiplex PCR; TCRdb's version includes in-frame clones alone and lacks a portion of them. Among tens of thousands of clones listed, roughly 50% were seen once. J is TRBJ2-1 and V is TRBV6-6; D is ambiguous. The clonotype originates from a human donor with alopecia areata. The sample was NKG2D-high CD8+ T cells sorted from blood. This chain's CDR3 is CASVRSVGSDEQFF. Written as DNA, the CDR3 is TGTGCCAGCGTTAGGAGCGTCGGTTCGGATGAGCAGTTCTTC.